This T cell receptor beta chain originates from a study of T cell clonotyping in hematopoietic cell transplantation. Produced via immunoSEQ multiplex PCR; TCRdb's table is partial and in-frame only. The table lists roughly 40,000 clones, approximately 94% of them singletons. Sequencing input: peripheral blood mononuclear cells. This receptor was taken from a woman aged 50 to 60 in good health. Some clones in this sample may be carry-over from other donors' samples.

The CDR3 DNA reads as TGTGCCAGCGGGGCAGGGGGCACCGGGGAGCTGTTTTTT. Translated: CASGAGGTGELFF. The V and J genes are TRBV28 and TRBJ2-2; 7 nucleotides agree with TRBD1. The CDR3 covers 13 residues. The trim removed 8 bases at V and 4 bases at J, leaving 4 bases unmatched. CDR1 is MDHEN, CDR2 SYDVKM, per germline.